This note documents a single TCR beta chain sequence. Authors' methods: Counts of nucleated cells, estimated from reference gene primer amplification, were obtained. Measured with immunoSEQ multiplex PCR; TCRdb has only the in-frame clones, and not every one. From that table come the V and J calls and clone size; the DNA was used to work out D and trimming. The sample has fewer than 400,000 clones, around 90% seen once; the top ten hold more than 5%. These data originate in a study of blood T cell repertoires in COVID-19. As for the study in general: PBMCs, B-cell-depleted T cells, or T cells were the source of the cDNA or gDNA that made up the material.

Participants' reported clinical history set cohort assignment. V lost 1 base to trimming and J lost 0 bases, with 6 bases between them. CDR3 length: 14 amino acids. CDR1 is LNHDA, CDR2 SQIVND, per germline (reference sequence). The clonotype originates from a man between 25 and 39 years old who had recovered from COVID-19. V usage is TRBV19 and J usage is TRBJ1-1; D not resolved. The specimen sequenced was PBMCs or T cells enriched from blood (not recorded which). CDR3 sequence: CASSIVGVNTEAFF. CDR3 bases: TGTGCCAGTAGTATAGTTGGAGTGAACACTGAAGCTTTCTTT.